The 20 T cell receptor beta chains below were found in one sample sequenced in a study of blood T cell repertoires in COVID-19. Using immunoSEQ multiplex PCR, the repertoire was profiled, and TCRdb retains in-frame clones only, with some absent. The table has 200,000 to 250,000 clones, more than 75% seen once. Sequencing input: peripheral blood. Receptors originate from an older man with acute or convalescent COVID-19.

The genes are TRBV5-1 and TRBJ1-1, with TRBD1 matching over 8 bases. CDR3 length: 14 amino acids. V trimming: 4 bases; J trimming: 2 bases; junction bases outside the gene matches: 4. Germline CDR1 and CDR2: SGHRS and YFSETQ. The CDR3 nucleotides are TGCGCCAGCAGCCGACAGGGGACCAACACTGAAGCTTTCTTT. Translated, it gives CASSRQGTNTEAFF. The full variable domain, in which reference TRBV5-1 and TRBJ1-1 provide the parts outside the CDR3, is KAGVTQTPRYLIKTRGQQVTLSCSPISGHRSVSWYQQTPGQGLQFLFEYFSETQRNKGNFPGRFSGRQFSNSRSEMNVSTLELGDSALYLCASSRQGTNTEAFFGQGTRLTVV.

The chain employs TRBV5-1 and TRBJ2-5, with D tentatively TRBD1 (6 bases). Germline CDR1 reads SGHRS; CDR2 reads YFSETQ. The CDR3 is 14 amino acids. V was clipped by 2 bases and J by 2 bases, with 10 bases between them. The CDR3 loop reads CASSFNREQETQYF. The DNA for the CDR3 is TGCGCCAGCAGCTTTAACAGGGAACAAGAGACCCAGTACTTC. Variable domain in full (rest from reference TRBV5-1 and TRBJ2-5): KAGVTQTPRYLIKTRGQQVTLSCSPISGHRSVSWYQQTPGQGLQFLFEYFSETQRNKGNFPGRFSGRQFSNSRSEMNVSTLELGDSALYLCASSFNREQETQYFGPGTRLLVL.

The chain employs TRBV7-9 and TRBJ2-1; 10 bases align to TRBD2. V was clipped by 0 bases and J by 4 bases; unmatched bases: 6. CDR1 is SEHNR, CDR2 FQNEAQ, per germline (reference sequence). The CDR3 covers 17 residues. DNA of the CDR3: TGTGCCAGCAGCTTAGCGAGTGGGACTAGCGTTTACAATGAGCAGTTCTTC. Protein product: CASSLASGTSVYNEQFF.

This clone was detected only once. The V and J genes are TRBV24-1 and TRBJ2-5; 14 nucleotides line up with TRBD2. The CDR3 contains 16 residues. With 4 bases clipped from V and 6 bases from J, the junction kept 6 bases outside the gene matches. Germline loops: CDR1 KGHDR, CDR2 SFDVKD. The CDR3 coding sequence is TGTGCCACCAGTGACGCGACTAGCGGGAGGGCCCAGACCCAGTACTTC. Encoded protein: CATSDATSGRAQTQYF.

This clone was observed a handful of times. The chain joins TRBV11-2 to TRBJ2-3, with 13 bases matching TRBD2. The V gene's germline CDR1 is SGHAT and CDR2 FQNNGV. Unmatched junction bases numbered 7, after V lost 5 bases and J lost 2 bases. The CDR3 runs to 17 residues. The CDR3 sequence: CASSQGTSGVYTDTQYF. The DNA for the CDR3 is TGTGCCAGCAGCCAAGGGACTAGCGGGGTGTACACAGATACGCAGTATTTT.

V is TRBV7-2 and J is TRBJ1-2, with D perhaps matching TRBD1 (5 bases). This CDR3 is built from 14 residues. In germline, CDR1 is SGHTA, CDR2 FQGNSA. V lost 0 bases, J lost 4 bases, and 9 bases lay in between. CDR3 in amino acids: CASSLAPGLYGYTF. The DNA for the CDR3 is TGTGCCAGCAGCTTAGCACCGGGACTCTATGGCTACACCTTC.

This sequence joins TRBV24-1 and TRBJ2-5; 8 bases fit TRBD1. J was trimmed by 1 base and V by 4 bases; bases with no gene match: 7. The CDR3 is 16 amino acids. Germline lookup yields CDR1 KGHDR and CDR2 SFDVKD. CDR3 in DNA: TGTGCCACCAGTGACTCCACGGACAGGGTCCAAGAGACCCAGTACTTC. It specifies CATSDSTDRVQETQYF.

This clone occurred a few times. The chain uses TRBV14 and TRBJ2-7; TRBD2 is a possible D gene (6 bases). V gave up 3 bases and J gave up 8 bases, with 17 bases separating them. Germline values: CDR1 SGHDN, CDR2 FVKESK. The length of the CDR3 is 14 residues. The CDR3 region has the DNA TGTGCCAGCAGCCAGGGCGGGACCGTCCAAAAGCAGTACTTC. Translated, it gives CASSQGGTVQKQYF.

V and J are TRBV6-5 and TRBJ2-2, with 10 bases identical to TRBD2. Germline trimming cut 8 bases from V and 6 bases from J; bases unmatched to any gene: 6. The CDR3 runs to 14 residues. Germline lookup yields CDR1 MNHEY and CDR2 SVGAGI. This CDR3 is CASVLAGVSGELFF. As DNA, the CDR3 is TGTGCCAGCGTTCTAGCGGGAGTCTCCGGGGAGCTGTTTTTT.

This clone was seen more than once but under ten times. The V and J genes are TRBV18 and TRBJ1-1; D perhaps matches TRBD1 (6 bases). This CDR3 is built from 17 residues. The germline CDR1 and CDR2 sequences are KGHSH and LQKENI. Trimming shortened V by 3 bases and J by 0 bases, and 17 bases separated the two germline ends. The CDR3 region has the DNA TGTGCCAGCTCACCCTCCACCCGTACAGGGATGAACACTGAAGCTTTCTTT. Its translation is CASSPSTRTGMNTEAFF. Drawing the rest from reference TRBV18 and TRBJ1-1, the complete variable domain is NAGVMQNPRHLVRRRGQEARLRCSPMKGHSHVYWYRQLPEEGLKFMVYLQKENIIDESGMPKERFSAEFPKEGPSILRIQQVVRGDSAAYFCASSPSTRTGMNTEAFFGQGTRLTVV.

The chain joins TRBV6-5 to TRBJ2-7, with 8 bases matching TRBD2. This CDR3 has 15 residues. Germline lookup yields CDR1 MNHEY and CDR2 SVGAGI. V lost 5 bases to trimming and J lost 0 bases; unmatched junction nucleotides: 6. The chain's CDR3 is CASSIASGSSYEQYF. In DNA, the CDR3 is TGTGCCAGCAGTATAGCCAGCGGGAGCTCCTACGAGCAGTACTTC.

The chain couples TRBV5-1 to TRBJ2-3; the D gene is possibly TRBD2 (6 bases). The V gene lost 2 bases and the J gene lost 11 bases, with 18 bases spanning the gap. Looked up from germline, CDR1 is SGHRS and CDR2 is YFSETQ. The CDR3 is made up of 14 amino acids. This CDR3 is CASSFLAARSGQYF. The CDR3 DNA reads as TGCGCCAGCAGCTTTTTAGCGGCTCGAAGCGGGCAGTATTTT.

The chain employs TRBV2 and TRBJ2-5, with 7 bases lining up with TRBD2. This CDR3 comprises 13 residues. Germline values: CDR1 SNHLY, CDR2 FYNNEI. The V segment lost 6 bases and the J segment 5 bases; nucleotides outside the gene matches: 6. Written as DNA, the CDR3 is TGTGCCAGCAGGGCTAGCGGTTCGGAGACCCAGTACTTC. It yields the protein CASRASGSETQYF.

The chain has TRBV3-1 (or the pseudogene TRBV3-2) and TRBJ2-5; no clear D gene. The germline V gene encodes CDR1 LGHDT and CDR2 YNNKEL (reference sequence). Between the trimmed V and J ends, which lost 1 base and 4 bases, there was a span of 13 bases. This CDR3 contains 15 residues. Written as DNA, the CDR3 is TGTGCCAGCAGCCAAGTCCGGTCCCCCGCAGAGACCCAGTACTTC. Protein: CASSQVRSPAETQYF.

V gene TRBV27 combines with J gene TRBJ1-2; D ambiguous. V was cut by 5 bases and J by 1 base, with 11 bases left in between. From germline, CDR1 is MNHEY and CDR2 SMNVEV (reference sequence). The CDR3 length is 14 residues. CDR3 coding DNA: TGTGCCAGCAGTCCCAAGACACTTAACTATGGCTACACCTTC. Translation gives CASSPKTLNYGYTF.

The chain combines TRBV6-5 with TRBJ2-3, with 9 bases fitting TRBD2. This CDR3 contains 15 residues. The V gene end was trimmed by 6 bases and the J gene end by 0 bases; junction bases not matched to a gene: 4. Germline V lookup: CDR1 MNHEY, CDR2 SVGAGI. CDR3 region: CASSRLAASTDTQYF. The CDR3 nucleotides are TGTGCCAGCAGCCGACTAGCGGCTAGCACAGATACGCAGTATTTT.

CDR3 nucleotide sequence: TGTGCCAGCAGTGTTTTGCCCACGGATAATTCACCCCTCCACTTT. It encodes CASSVLPTDNSPLHF. The chain recombines TRBV2 with TRBJ1-6; no definite D call. V was shortened by 4 bases and J by 5 bases, with 12 bases between the two germline ends. The CDR3 extends over 15 amino acids. Germline V CDR1 and CDR2: SNHLY, FYNNEI. The whole variable domain, filled in from reference TRBV2 and TRBJ1-6, reads EPEVTQTPSHQVTQMGQEVILRCVPISNHLYFYWYRQILGQKVEFLVSFYNNEISEKSEIFDDQFSVERPDGSNFTLKIRSTKLEDSAMYFCASSVLPTDNSPLHFGNGTRLTVT.

J is TRBJ1-2 and V is TRBV7-2, with 8 bases fitting TRBD1. The CDR3 totals 13 residues. The germline CDR1 and CDR2 sequences are SGHTA and FQGNSA. Losses at the gene ends were 3 bases for V and 7 bases for J; bases not matched to a gene: 4. The CDR3 loop is CASSFPDRAGYTF. The CDR3 DNA follows: TGTGCCAGCAGCTTCCCGGACAGGGCTGGCTACACCTTC. Filled out from reference TRBV7-2 and TRBJ1-2, the complete variable domain reads GAGVSQSPSNKVTEKGKDVELRCDPISGHTALYWYRQSLGQGLEFLIYFQGNSAPDKSGLPSDRFSAERTGGSVSTLTIQRTQQEDSAVYLCASSFPDRAGYTFGSGTRLTVV.

V is TRBV7-2 and J is TRBJ2-5, with TRBD1 matching over 9 bases. The germline gives CDR1 SGHTA, CDR2 FQGNSA. V trimming: 5 bases; J trimming: 7 bases; junction bases outside the gene matches: 8. This CDR3 has 14 residues. CDR3 bases: TGTGCCAGCAGCAAGGGACAGGGCCAAACGACCCAGTACTTC. Encoded protein: CASSKGQGQTTQYF. The variable domain in full, completed from reference TRBV7-2 and TRBJ2-5, reads GAGVSQSPSNKVTEKGKDVELRCDPISGHTALYWYRQSLGQGLEFLIYFQGNSAPDKSGLPSDRFSAERTGGSVSTLTIQRTQQEDSAVYLCASSKGQGQTTQYFGPGTRLLVL.

This rearrangement joins TRBV14 to TRBJ2-7; 14 positions agree with TRBD2. Germline-derived CDR1 and CDR2 are SGHDN and FVKESK. CDR3 size: 20 residues. Trimming removed 2 bases from V and 3 bases from J; junction bases left unmatched: 15. CDR3 sequence: CASSQTPGLAGAYPSYEQYF. The CDR3 DNA is TGTGCCAGCAGCCAAACTCCGGGACTAGCGGGAGCGTACCCGAGCTACGAGCAGTACTTC.